A selection of T cell receptor beta chains follows, all from one sample in a study of identical twins. TCRdb reanalysed the 5' RACE reads using MiXCR and keeps one entry per CDR3 protein. The data hold fewer than 250,000 distinct CDR3 sequences, with around 7.6% observed a single time. These data also formed part of another study, on yellow fever vaccine responses in identical twins.

The specimen sequenced was CD8+ T cells sorted from blood. The receptor source for this set is a woman between 18 and 29 years old in good health. Both conserved end residues are part of each CDR3. The order of the fields is V gene, D gene, J gene, clone size, CDR3 protein, CDR3 DNA. The D gene is left open where the match is weak. The size of a clone is reported for some rows only, either as once, few or many, or as a class for expanded clones.

TRBV2	-	TRBJ2-3	few	CATIPTGSAERGTDTQYF	TGTGCCACGATCCCTACCGGCTCAGCGGAGCGGGGCACAGATACGCAGTATTTT
TRBV3-1	-	TRBJ1-2	many	CASSPMSGGTYGYTF	TGTGCCAGCAGCCCGATGTCCGGCGGAACCTATGGCTACACCTTC
TRBV5-1	TRBD1	TRBJ2-1	-	CASSPRQGQNEQFF	TGCGCCAGCAGCCCCAGACAGGGTCAGAATGAGCAGTTCTTC
TRBV15	-	TRBJ2-3	many	CATSRELADTQYF	TGTGCCACCAGCAGAGAGTTGGCAGATACGCAGTATTTT
TRBV6-1	TRBD1	TRBJ1-2	-	CASSEATGTGNYGYTF	TGTGCCAGCAGTGAAGCGACTGGGACAGGGAACTATGGCTACACCTTC
TRBV20-1	-	TRBJ2-1	-	CSAREWGALDNEQFF	TGCAGTGCTAGAGAATGGGGGGCTTTAGACAATGAGCAGTTCTTC
TRBV5-5	-	TRBJ1-1	-	CASSLDLTEAFF	TGTGCCAGCAGCTTGGATCTCACTGAAGCTTTCTTT
TRBV15	TRBD1	TRBJ2-3	few	CATSRENRGAPTDTQYF	TGTGCCACCAGCAGAGAAAACAGGGGCGCACCCACAGATACGCAGTATTTT
TRBV27	-	TRBJ1-6	many	CASSPSMNSPLHF	TGTGCCAGCAGTCCCAGTATGAATTCACCCCTCCACTTT
TRBV9	-	TRBJ1-6	few	CASSGGGPYSPLHF	TGTGCCAGCAGCGGGGGGGGCCCCTATTCACCCCTCCACTTT
TRBV6-5	-	TRBJ2-3	many	CASSYTGTDTQYF	TGTGCCAGCAGTTACACAGGCACAGATACGCAGTATTTT
TRBV24-1	-	TRBJ2-3	-	CATSDWTNTDTQYF	TGTGCCACCAGTGATTGGACTAACACAGATACGCAGTATTTT
TRBV4-2	-	TRBJ2-3	-	CASSQSYGLATDTQYF	TGTGCCAGCAGCCAGTCGTATGGACTTGCCACAGATACGCAGTATTTT
TRBV5-5	TRBD2	TRBJ2-1	few	CASSKHPAGGPDNEQFF	TGTGCCAGCAGCAAACATCCCGCGGGAGGGCCCGACAATGAGCAGTTCTTC
TRBV20-1	-	TRBJ2-1	-	CSARSVWEQFF	TGCAGTGCTAGATCCGTCTGGGAGCAGTTCTTC
TRBV7-9	-	TRBJ1-4	few	CASSLVQGSYEKLFF	TGTGCCAGCAGCTTAGTGCAGGGGTCCTATGAAAAACTGTTTTTT
TRBV20-1	TRBD2	TRBJ2-5	-	CSASPGLGWETQYF	TGCAGTGCTAGCCCGGGACTAGGGTGGGAGACCCAGTACTTC
TRBV7-9	-	TRBJ1-1	-	CAIGPNRSWDTEAFF	TGTGCCATCGGCCCCAACAGGTCGTGGGACACTGAAGCTTTCTTT
TRBV4-1	TRBD1	TRBJ1-5	many	CASSLPIPGQGSNQPQHF	TGCGCCAGCAGCCTTCCGATACCGGGACAGGGTAGCAATCAGCCCCAGCATTTT
TRBV2	TRBD1	TRBJ1-1	-	CASSEQWGPYRGTEAFF	TGTGCCAGCAGTGAACAGTGGGGGCCTTACAGGGGAACTGAAGCTTTCTTT
TRBV4-1	-	TRBJ2-1	few	CASSQGSIPSYNEQFF	TGCGCCAGCAGCCAAGGGTCCATTCCCTCCTACAATGAGCAGTTCTTC
TRBV12-5	TRBD1	TRBJ2-7	few	CASGSGQGAYEQYF	TGTGCTAGTGGTTCCGGACAGGGGGCCTACGAGCAGTACTTC
TRBV12-3/TRBV12-4	TRBD1	TRBJ2-3	-	CASSLATQGASTDTQYF	TGTGCCAGCAGTTTAGCCACACAGGGGGCGAGCACAGATACGCAGTATTTT
TRBV20-1	-	TRBJ2-3	-	CSASLTRSTDTQYF	TGCAGTGCTAGTCTGACAAGAAGCACAGATACGCAGTATTTT
TRBV20-1	-	TRBJ1-1	few	CSARRLANTEAFF	TGCAGTGCTAGGAGGCTGGCGAACACTGAAGCTTTCTTT
TRBV11-2	-	TRBJ1-6	-	CASSLGGTFNSPLHF	TGTGCCAGCAGCTTAGGAGGGACATTTAATTCACCCCTCCACTTT
TRBV29-1	TRBD2	TRBJ2-3	many	CSVSGTSGVPTDTQYF	TGCAGCGTGTCCGGGACTAGCGGGGTTCCCACAGATACGCAGTATTTT
TRBV20-1	-	TRBJ1-2	many	CSARLLDSYGYTF	TGCAGTGCTAGGCTCCTGGACAGCTATGGCTACACCTTC